This is a list of T cell receptor beta chains from one sample in a study of metastatic and nonmetastatic thyroid tumors. TCRdb re-called the PCR reads with MiXCR. Of 21,000 or so clones in the sample, approximately 25% were seen once. Sequenced: tumor tissue. These TCRs come from a female donor with papillary thyroid cancer or a benign thyroid nodule (not recorded which). Some clones in this sample may be carry-over from other donors' samples. CDR3s include the opening cysteine and the closing phenylalanine or tryptophan. Fields, in order: D gene, J gene, clone size, V gene, CDR3 DNA, CDR3 protein. The D gene is left open where the match is weak. Size tells how often a clone was seen (once, few, many) or the class of an expanded clone, and some rows leave it out.

d_call: TRBD1
j_call: TRBJ1-3
clone_size: many
v_call: TRBV7-8
cdr3_nt: TGTGCCAGCAGCAGACAGGGTACATCAATATATTTT
cdr3_aa: CASSRQGTSIYF

d_call: TRBD1
j_call: TRBJ2-3
clone_size: many
v_call: TRBV5-1
cdr3_nt: TGCGCCAGCAGCTTGTCCGCCAGGACAGGGCGCTTCTTAGATACGCAGTATTTT
cdr3_aa: CASSLSARTGRFLDTQYF

d_call: NA
j_call: TRBJ2-5
clone_size: NA
v_call: TRBV5-6
cdr3_nt: TGTGCCAGCAGCCTAAACCTACAGGGCGTAGAGGAGACCCAGTACTTC
cdr3_aa: CASSLNLQGVEETQYF

d_call: NA
j_call: TRBJ2-1
clone_size: many
v_call: TRBV9
cdr3_nt: TGTGCCAGCAGCCTCGGGATCTCATACAATGAGCAGTTCTTC
cdr3_aa: CASSLGISYNEQFF

d_call: TRBD1
j_call: TRBJ2-5
clone_size: many
v_call: TRBV5-1
cdr3_nt: TGCGCCAGCAGGATGGGACAGGGGAGTAGGGAGACCCAGTACTTC
cdr3_aa: CASRMGQGSRETQYF

d_call: NA
j_call: TRBJ1-6
clone_size: medium-sized
v_call: TRBV6-5
cdr3_nt: TGTGCCAGCAGTTACGGGGGGCTAGGGTCACCCCTCCACTTT
cdr3_aa: CASSYGGLGSPLHF

d_call: NA
j_call: TRBJ1-5
clone_size: many
v_call: TRBV28
cdr3_nt: TGTGCCAGCAGTTTATGGGGGGAGAGGCAGCCCCAGCATTTT
cdr3_aa: CASSLWGERQPQHF

d_call: NA
j_call: TRBJ1-1
clone_size: many
v_call: TRBV7-2
cdr3_nt: TGTGCCAGCAGCTTATGGTTGGGGCGGGGCACTGAAGCTTTCTTT
cdr3_aa: CASSLWLGRGTEAFF

d_call: NA
j_call: TRBJ1-1
clone_size: NA
v_call: TRBV27
cdr3_nt: TGTGCCAGCAGTTTACGGACAGCTTCGAACACTGAAGCTTTCTTT
cdr3_aa: CASSLRTASNTEAFF

d_call: TRBD1
j_call: TRBJ2-5
clone_size: once
v_call: TRBV20-1
cdr3_nt: TGCAGTGCTCCCCGTTGGACGCGGGACAGGGCGGGGGAGACCAAGTACTTC
cdr3_aa: CSAPRWTRDRAGETKYF

d_call: NA
j_call: TRBJ1-2
clone_size: medium-sized
v_call: TRBV15
cdr3_nt: TGTGCCACCAGCAGCCGATATCTTAACTATGGCTACACCTTC
cdr3_aa: CATSSRYLNYGYTF

d_call: TRBD2
j_call: TRBJ2-5
clone_size: many
v_call: TRBV27
cdr3_nt: TGTGCCAGCAGCCCAGGACTAGCGAGTCAAGAGACCCAGTACTTC
cdr3_aa: CASSPGLASQETQYF

d_call: TRBD2
j_call: TRBJ2-7
clone_size: NA
v_call: TRBV27
cdr3_nt: TGTGCCAGCAGTAGGACTAGCAGTGCCTACGAGCAGTACTTC
cdr3_aa: CASSRTSSAYEQYF

d_call: NA
j_call: TRBJ1-6
clone_size: medium-sized
v_call: TRBV28
cdr3_nt: TGTGCCAGCAGTTTAAGCCAGGGCCTTAGGGATTCACCCCTCCACTTT
cdr3_aa: CASSLSQGLRDSPLHF

d_call: NA
j_call: TRBJ2-7
clone_size: NA
v_call: TRBV5-6
cdr3_nt: TGTGCCAGCAGCTATGACAGTTACTCCGAGCAGTACTTC
cdr3_aa: CASSYDSYSEQYF

d_call: NA
j_call: TRBJ1-1
clone_size: medium-sized
v_call: TRBV6-5
cdr3_nt: TGTGCCAGCAGTTATCGGGGGGGGCGGAGGGCTTTCTTT
cdr3_aa: CASSYRGGRRAFF

d_call: TRBD2
j_call: TRBJ2-5
clone_size: many
v_call: TRBV20-1
cdr3_nt: TGCAGTGCTAGTAAGCGGGGGGGGCTAGAGACCCAGTACTTC
cdr3_aa: CSASKRGGLETQYF